The 17 T cell receptor beta chains in this list originate from one sample, sequenced in a study of spatial heterogeneity in lung cancer (dated by TCRdb to the late 2010s). Library method: 5' RACE. The listed sequencing device is NextSeq 500. In TCRdb, the public reads were trimmed at Q25 with fastp and aligned with MiXCR, with productive beta chains retained. All rows with the same CDR3 protein become a single entry with the most common DNA and genes. The sample records more than 10,000 distinct CDR3 sequences, 3% to 5% of which are singletons. The ten largest make up around 45% of the sample. The sample's time point label, in plain terms: sample taken at primary tumor resection. TCR sequencing used whole RNA extracted from tumor and nontumor lung tissue, or from cryopreserved PBMC samples, without cell sorting. The material was PBMCs, obtained at surgery. Source of these receptors: a male donor with early-stage non-small cell lung cancer.

This clonotype was seen ten or more times. In a library made to pick up alpha chains, this beta chain is a stray read with a size that means little. The chain recombines TRBV23-1 with TRBJ2-5, with TRBD1 identical over 12 bases. TRBV23-1 qualifies as an ORF whose function is uncertain. The CDR3 is 17 residues long. With V trimmed by 4 bases and J by 5 bases, 11 bases remained unmatched. For the CDR3, the DNA is TGCGCCAGCAGTCCCCCCCAGGGACAGGGGGCGAAGGAGACCCAGTACTTC. This codes for CASSPPQGQGAKETQYF.

This clonotype was counted ten times or more. This beta chain came through as a stray read in a library set up for alpha chains, and its size says little. The chain employs TRBV29-1 and TRBJ2-1; D is unresolved. The germline V and J ends were trimmed by 5 bases and 5 bases, with 16 bases remaining between them. Per germline, CDR1 SQVTM and CDR2 ANQGSEA. The CDR3 totals 14 residues. The CDR3 DNA is TGCAGCGTTAAAGTTTTACTCCTAGACAATGAGCAGTTCTTC. Protein product: CSVKVLLLDNEQFF.

This clonotype was counted ten times or more. Being off target in a library aimed at alpha chains, this beta chain has a size of little meaning. This chain links TRBV2 with TRBJ1-5; D might be TRBD1 (6 bases). The CDR3 runs to 15 residues. Between the trimmed V and J ends, which lost 4 bases and 5 bases, there was a span of 15 bases. Germline CDR1 reads SNHLY; CDR2 reads FYNNEI. The CDR3 is CASSVGPGAHQPQHF. CDR3 DNA sequence: TGTGCCAGCAGTGTGGGGCCAGGGGCCCATCAGCCCCAGCATTTT.

This clonotype was seen repeatedly, ten times or more. Since the library was made to target alpha chains, this beta chain is a stray read and its abundance is not meaningful. The rearrangement uses TRBV11-2 and TRBJ2-3; no reliable D call. V lost 1 base, J lost 3 bases, and 11 bases lay in between. CDR1 is SGHAT, CDR2 FQNNGV, per germline. The CDR3 contains 15 residues. The CDR3 DNA reads as TGTGCCAGCAGCTTAGGTCCCGGATGGACAGATACGCAGTATTTT. Residues: CASSLGPGWTDTQYF.

In its sample, this clonotype was seen many times. This beta chain is a stray read from a library made for alpha chains; its abundance is not meaningful. The rearrangement uses TRBV6-6 and TRBJ2-1, with 8 positions matching TRBD2. Germline CDR1 and CDR2: MNHNY and SVGAGI (reference sequence). The CDR3 extends over 15 amino acids. J lost 4 bases, V lost 2 bases, and 4 bases had no gene match. CDR3 region: CASSYGGRNYNEQFF. The CDR3 bases are TGTGCCAGCAGTTACGGCGGGAGGAATTACAATGAGCAGTTCTTC.

This clonotype has at least ten counts. The library was designed around alpha chains, so this beta chain is a stray read whose abundance carries little weight. This chain connects TRBV11-2 to TRBJ2-3, with D possibly being TRBD1 or TRBD2 (6 bases each). The germline V and J ends were trimmed by 8 bases and 3 bases, with 18 bases remaining between them. The CDR3 contains 15 residues. Germline V gene sequence: CDR1 SGHAT, CDR2 FQNNGV. The CDR3 is CASCGTPSETDTQYF. For the CDR3, the DNA is TGTGCCAGCTGCGGGACACCTAGCGAAACAGATACGCAGTATTTT.

This clonotype was picked up many times. This beta chain came through as a stray read in a library set up for alpha chains, and its size says little. The chain couples TRBV28 to TRBJ2-7; 8 bases are a match to TRBD1. The CDR3 consists of 14 residues. Per germline, CDR1 MDHEN and CDR2 SYDVKM. V lost 6 bases, J lost 7 bases, and 11 bases stayed unmatched. For the CDR3, the DNA is TGTGCCAGCAGATTGGGACAGGCGTCCAGAGAGCAGTACTTC. Protein product: CASRLGQASREQYF.

Many counts were recorded for this clonotype. With the library built for alpha chains, this beta chain is off target and its frequency is not meaningful. The rearrangement links TRBV2 to TRBJ2-3; a weak D match, TRBD1 (6 bases). V lost 5 bases to trimming and J lost 1 base, with 16 bases between them. The CDR3 contains 16 residues. Germline-derived CDR1 and CDR2 are SNHLY and FYNNEI. The CDR3 loop reads CASSQIQGPGTDTQYF. DNA of the CDR3: TGTGCCAGCAGTCAAATCCAGGGGCCCGGCACAGATACGCAGTATTTT. Complete variable domain (other parts from reference TRBV2 and TRBJ2-3): EPEVTQTPSHQVTQMGQEVILRCVPISNHLYFYWYRQILGQKVEFLVSFYNNEISEKSEIFDDQFSVERPDGSNFTLKIRSTKLEDSAMYFCASSQIQGPGTDTQYFGPGTRLTVL.

This clonotype was detected many times. Little can be read into the size of this beta chain, an off-target read in a library designed for alpha chains. CDR3 sequence: CASSLEASGSQYF. The CDR3 nucleotides read TGTGCCAGCAGCTTAGAGGCTAGCGGGTCCCAGTACTTC. The rearrangement joins TRBV11-2 to TRBJ2-7, with 8 bases that match TRBD2. The ends lost 0 bases at V and 10 bases at J; junction bases unmatched: 5. In germline, CDR1 is SGHAT, CDR2 FQNNGV. CDR3 size: 13 residues.

At least ten counts were recorded for this clonotype. A library made for alpha chains picked up this beta chain off target, so its size means little. The V call is TRBV24-1, the J call TRBJ2-7; no reliable D call. V lost 6 bases and J 1 base, leaving 6 bases between the germline ends. This CDR3 has 12 amino acids. Germline-derived CDR1 and CDR2 are KGHDR and SFDVKD. The CDR3 DNA reads as TGTGCCACCAGTAAGGGATCCTACGAGCAGTACTTC. Encoded protein: CATSKGSYEQYF.

In its sample, this clonotype was seen many times. Within a library made for alpha chains, this beta chain is off target, and its count is uninformative. The genes are TRBV20-1 and TRBJ1-4; weak D call: TRBD1 (5 bases). The germline V and J ends were trimmed by 6 bases and 4 bases, with 12 bases remaining between them. The CDR3 has 13 amino acids. CDR1 is DFQATT, CDR2 SNEGSKA, per germline (reference sequence). The CDR3 nucleotides read TGCAGTGCCTCCGAGAGGGGTAATGAAAAACTGTTTTTT. Amino acids: CSASERGNEKLFF.

The sample holds one count of this clonotype. The library was prepared for alpha chains; this beta chain is a stray read, so its frequency means little. V is TRBV7-1 and J is TRBJ2-1, with a tentative D call TRBD1 (6 bases). TRBV7-1 qualifies as an ORF whose function is uncertain. The ends were cut back, 5 bases at V and 2 bases at J, with 19 bases in the middle. CDR3 length equals 17 residues. CDR3 amino acids: CASSPPLGGWAYNEQFF. In nucleotides, the CDR3 is TGTGCCAGCAGCCCCCCCCTTGGGGGCTGGGCCTACAATGAGCAGTTCTTC.

This clonotype has a count of ten or more. The library was built for alpha chains, so this beta chain is an off-target read and its size means little. The V call is TRBV11-2, the J call TRBJ2-7; 7 positions match TRBD2. The CDR3 has 15 amino acids. Germline V lookup: CDR1 SGHAT, CDR2 FQNNGV. Germline trimming cut 5 bases from V and 4 bases from J; bases unmatched to any gene: 11. The chain's CDR3 is CASSDPIEGGYEQYF. CDR3 nucleotides: TGTGCCAGCAGCGATCCGATCGAGGGAGGGTACGAGCAGTACTTC.

With regard to this clonotype: Just one base apart from a much larger clone, this may be a read error. This beta chain is an off-target read within a library intended for alpha chains, so its frequency means little. This chain uses TRBV6-2 or TRBV6-3 with TRBJ2-6, with D hard to call. The CDR3 consists of 16 residues. In germline, CDR1 is MNHEY, CDR2 SVGEGT. Trimming took 4 bases from V and 2 from J, leaving 12 bases between them. CDR3 sequence: CASSLDGLAGANVLTF. The CDR3 DNA reads TGTGCCAGCAGTTTGGACGGTCTGGCTGGGGCCAACGTCCTGACTTTC.

This clonotype was observed many times. Since it is a stray read in a library aimed at alpha chains, this beta chain has a size that is not meaningful. The CDR3 loop reads CASSQDTSVNIQYF. The CDR3 region has the DNA TGCGCCAGCAGCCAAGATACGTCAGTAAACATTCAGTACTTC. The chain employs TRBV4-3 and TRBJ2-4; D is uncertain. Trimming shortened V by 0 bases and J by 6 bases, and 9 bases separated the two germline ends. The CDR3 totals 14 residues. CDR1 LGHNA and CDR2 YSLEER come from the germline V gene.

This clonotype was recorded a few times. This beta chain lies outside the target of a library built for alpha chains; its clone size means little. CDR3 residues: CASSHGDSLREQFF. The CDR3 nucleotides read TGTGCCAGCAGCCACGGCGACAGTCTTCGTGAGCAGTTCTTC. The chain recombines TRBV3-1 with TRBJ2-1; a weak D match, TRBD1 (5 bases). V was clipped by 3 bases and J by 9 bases, with 15 bases between them. CDR1 and CDR2 from the germline V gene are LGHDT and YNNKEL (reference sequence). The CDR3 is made up of 14 amino acids.

In this sample, this clonotype turned up many times. With the library built for alpha chains, this beta chain is off target and its frequency is not meaningful. The chain is built from TRBV20-1 and TRBJ1-2, with D hard to call. Looked up from germline, CDR1 is DFQATT and CDR2 is SNEGSKA (reference sequence). V dropped 6 bases and J dropped 1 base, with 12 bases sitting between them. This CDR3 has 13 amino acids. The CDR3 sequence: CSAIDVDNYGYTF. CDR3 bases: TGCAGTGCCATAGACGTGGATAACTATGGCTACACCTTC.